The 14 T cell receptor beta chains given below trace back to one sample, sequenced in a study of cytomegalovirus exposure and HLA in healthy donors. PCR involved 60 Vbeta and 13 Jbeta primers. Generated by immunoSEQ multiplex PCR, the TCRdb table keeps only in-frame clones and is missing some. The sample shows more than 100,000 clones, 76% of them seen only once. Material: PBMCs. The receptors were sampled from a woman aged 18-29 years in good health and CMV-seropositive.

This clone was observed a handful of times. CDR3 loop: CASSMLGQGTYEQYF. The CDR3 nucleotides read TGTGCCAGTAGTATGTTGGGACAGGGTACCTACGAGCAGTACTTC. The V gene is TRBV19, the J gene TRBJ2-5; 9 bases match TRBD1. The DNA end favors TRBJ2-7, so the J call may be wrong. This CDR3 region has 15 residues. The germline CDR1 and CDR2 sequences are LNHDA and SQIVND (reference sequence).

DNA for the CDR3: TGTGCCAGCAGTTTTTTCGGACTCGGGCGGGAGGGCCGTGAGCAGTTCTTC. Translation gives CASSFFGLGREGREQFF. The chain recombines TRBV7-2 with TRBJ2-1; TRBD2 aligns across 9 bases. This CDR3 region has 17 residues. Germline V CDR1 and CDR2: SGHTA, FQGNSA. V was pared by 6 bases and J by 9 bases, with 18 bases of the junction left unmatched.

The chain is built from TRBV29-1 and TRBJ1-1; 9 bases line up with TRBD1. The CDR3 is 14 residues long. Germline V gene sequence: CDR1 SQVTM, CDR2 ANQGSEA. With 4 bases clipped from V and 5 bases from J, the junction kept 8 bases outside the gene matches. CDR3 DNA sequence: TGCAGCGTTGGGGGGGACAGGGTGGTTACTGAAGCTTTCTTT. This sequence encodes CSVGGDRVVTEAFF. Filled out from reference TRBV29-1 and TRBJ1-1, the complete variable domain reads SAVISQKPSRDICQRGTSLTIQCQVDSQVTMMFWYRQQPGQSLTLIATANQGSEATYESGFVIDKFPISRPNLTFSTLTVSNMSPEDSSIYLCSVGGDRVVTEAFFGQGTRLTVV.

On this clone itself: One end of the junction does not line up with germline, which may come from a read error. The genes are TRBV7-9 and TRBJ1-3; D uncertain. The CDR3 totals 15 residues. The germline V gene has CDR1 SEHNR and CDR2 FQNEAQ (reference sequence). CDR3 protein: CASSRPEGRGDTIYF. The CDR3 nucleotides read TGTGCCAGCAGCCGGCCTGAGGGTCGTGGAGACACCATATATTTT. Filled out from reference TRBV7-9 and TRBJ1-3, the complete variable domain reads DTGVSQNPRHKITKRGQNVTFRCDPISEHNRLYWYRQTLGQGPEFLTYFQNEAQLEKSRLLSDRFSAERPKGSFSTLEIQRTEQGDSAMYLCASSRPEGRGDTIYFGEGSWLTVV.

About this clone itself: Other DNA sequences in this specimen translate into the identical CDR3. The chain recombines TRBV5-1 with TRBJ2-5, with 7 nucleotides matching TRBD1. The CDR3 runs to 13 residues. Trimming at V came to 0 bases and at J to 5 bases, leaving 1 base not matched to a gene. Germline CDR1 is SGHRS and CDR2 is YFSETQ. The CDR3 loop reads CASSLGQGETQYF. The CDR3 DNA reads TGCGCCAGCAGCTTGGGACAGGGTGAGACCCAGTACTTC. The variable domain in full, with the rest retrieved from reference TRBV5-1 and TRBJ2-5, is KAGVTQTPRYLIKTRGQQVTLSCSPISGHRSVSWYQQTPGQGLQFLFEYFSETQRNKGNFPGRFSGRQFSNSRSEMNVSTLELGDSALYLCASSLGQGETQYFGPGTRLLVL.

CDR3 sequence (DNA): TGTGCCAGCAGTTCACTCCGAGGACAGGTCTCGGGGGGCTACACCTTC. Translated, it gives CASSSLRGQVSGGYTF. The chain carries TRBV27 and TRBJ1-2; 7 nucleotides line up with TRBD1. V was pared by 4 bases and J by 8 bases, with 16 bases of the junction left unmatched. The CDR3 runs to 16 residues. Per germline, CDR1 MNHEY and CDR2 SMNVEV (reference sequence).

The V and J genes are TRBV7-6 and TRBJ2-5; 10 nucleotides line up with TRBD2. The CDR3 is 14 residues long. After removal of 5 bases from V and 5 bases from J, the junction contained 5 bases not matched to a gene. From germline, CDR1 is SGHVS and CDR2 FNYEAQ. The CDR3 here is CASSRIAGGETQYF. The CDR3 DNA reads as TGTGCCAGCAGCCGAATAGCGGGGGGTGAGACCCAGTACTTC. The variable domain in full, with the rest retrieved from reference TRBV7-6 and TRBJ2-5, is GAGVSQSPRYKVTKRGQDVALRCDPISGHVSLYWYRQALGQGPEFLTYFNYEAQQDKSGLPNDRFSAERPEGSISTLTIQRTEQRDSAMYRCASSRIAGGETQYFGPGTRLLVL.

This clone was seen once. J is TRBJ1-5 and V is TRBV28, with D uncertain. Deletions cut 7 bases from V and 6 bases from J, with 13 bases between. Germline CDR1 and CDR2: MDHEN and SYDVKM. This CDR3 has 13 amino acids. Written as DNA, the CDR3 is TGTGCCAGCACCCCGGGAAACACTCAGCCCCAGCATTTT. Encoded protein: CASTPGNTQPQHF.

This chain uses TRBV7-2 with TRBJ2-7; D gene unclear. Germline CDR1 SGHTA, CDR2 FQGNSA. The V end was cut by 6 bases, the J end by 5 bases, with 17 bases between. The CDR3 is made up of 14 amino acids. CDR3 in DNA: TGTGCCAGCAGACTCACCGTGTCGGTGGACGAGCAGTACTTC. It is translated as CASRLTVSVDEQYF.

The rearrangement uses TRBV7-9 and TRBJ2-7, with D maybe TRBD2 (6 bases). CDR1 is SEHNR, CDR2 FQNEAQ, per germline (reference sequence). The length of the CDR3 is 18 residues. Trimming took off 1 base at V and 4 bases at J, with 23 bases between the two ends. CDR3 sequence: CASSLGERGSQPRYEQYF. As DNA, the CDR3 is TGTGCCAGCAGCTTAGGGGAACGGGGGTCGCAGCCACGGTACGAGCAGTACTTC.

The chain links TRBV6-5 to TRBJ1-1; D call uncertain. The CDR3 spans 13 residues. Germline loops: CDR1 MNHEY, CDR2 SVGAGI. V was trimmed by 6 bases and J by 7 bases, leaving 15 bases between them. The CDR3, as DNA: TGTGCCAGCAGCTCTCTGGCACCCGTTGAAGCTTTCTTT. This codes for CASSSLAPVEAFF.

The gene calls are TRBV27 and TRBJ2-7; no clear D. The CDR3 is 15 residues long. Between the trimmed V and J ends, which lost 3 bases and 0 bases, there was a span of 12 bases. Germline CDR1 and CDR2: MNHEY and SMNVEV (reference sequence). The CDR3 sequence: CASSFLSTLSYEQYF. CDR3 nucleotide sequence: TGTGCCAGCAGTTTTTTGTCTACGCTCTCCTACGAGCAGTACTTC.

This chain joins TRBV28 and TRBJ2-4; 10 bases line up with TRBD1. The germline gives CDR1 MDHEN, CDR2 SYDVKM. This CDR3 is 17 amino acids long. V shed 3 bases, J shed 2 bases, and the junction held 7 bases outside the gene matches. This chain's CDR3 is CASSFSGQGVTKNIQYF. CDR3 sequence (DNA): TGTGCCAGCAGTTTCTCCGGACAGGGGGTTACCAAAAACATTCAGTACTTC.

The chain is built from TRBV4-2 and TRBJ1-2, with 7 bases lining up with TRBD1. The CDR3 is 15 residues long. The trim removed 2 bases at V and 2 bases at J, leaving 5 bases unmatched. In germline, CDR1 is LGHNA, CDR2 YNFKEQ. The CDR3 sequence: CASSQPTGVNYGYTF. The CDR3 region has the DNA TGTGCCAGCAGCCAACCCACAGGGGTAAACTATGGCTACACCTTC.